The clone carrying this T cell receptor (beta chain) came up a few times. Its antigen is undetermined. The data were obtained in a study of T cells after yellow fever vaccination. Findings of the study overall: The CD4 compartment and the CD8 compartment contained a small share of clonotypes in common. Though weaker, the secondary response peaked faster, on day 5 versus 15.

Conversion of TCR transcripts into cDNA relied on 5'RACE template switching, which added a universal primer site and UMIs. TCRdb called the 5' RACE reads again in MiXCR, with one record for every CDR3 protein. The top ten clones hold about a sixth of a sample with 450,000 to 550,000 distinct CDR3 sequences, just over 20% of them seen once. Germline assignment: CDR1 MDHEN and CDR2 SYDVKM. Trimming shortened V by 2 bases and J by 6 bases, and 10 bases separated the two germline ends. The CDR3 loop spans 14 amino acids. The clonotype was recovered from a man aged 18 to 30 who received the YFV17D yellow fever vaccine. The chain employs TRBV28 and TRBJ2-2; D remains ambiguous. The input for sequencing was PBMCs, taken roughly 23 days after the first yellow fever vaccination. The chain's CDR3 is CASSLPLGPGELFF. As DNA, the CDR3 is TGTGCCAGCAGTTTACCCCTCGGGCCCGGGGAGCTGTTTTTT.